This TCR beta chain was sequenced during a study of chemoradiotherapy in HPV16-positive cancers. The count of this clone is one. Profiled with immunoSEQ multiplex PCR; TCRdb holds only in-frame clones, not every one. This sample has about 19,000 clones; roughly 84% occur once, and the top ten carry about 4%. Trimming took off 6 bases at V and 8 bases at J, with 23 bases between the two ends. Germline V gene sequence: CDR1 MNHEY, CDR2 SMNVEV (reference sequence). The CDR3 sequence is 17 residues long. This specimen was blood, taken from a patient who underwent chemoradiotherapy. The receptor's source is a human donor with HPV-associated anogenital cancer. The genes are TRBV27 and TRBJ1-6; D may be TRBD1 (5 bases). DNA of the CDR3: TGTGCCAGCAGCTATCCCGCCCTCGGGGGGTTCGATTCACCCCTCCACTTT. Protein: CASSYPALGGFDSPLHF.